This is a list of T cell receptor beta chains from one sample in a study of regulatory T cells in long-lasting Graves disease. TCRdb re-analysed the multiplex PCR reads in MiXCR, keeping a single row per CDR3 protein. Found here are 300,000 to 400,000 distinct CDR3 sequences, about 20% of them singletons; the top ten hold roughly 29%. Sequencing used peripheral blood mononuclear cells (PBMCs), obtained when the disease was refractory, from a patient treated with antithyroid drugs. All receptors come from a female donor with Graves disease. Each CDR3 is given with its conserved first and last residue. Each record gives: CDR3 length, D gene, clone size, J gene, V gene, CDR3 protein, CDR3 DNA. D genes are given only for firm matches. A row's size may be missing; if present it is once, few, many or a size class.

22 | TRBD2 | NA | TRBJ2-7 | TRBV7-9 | CASSLGLRGSGTSGSQSYEQYF | TGTGCCAGCAGCTTAGGCCTAAGGGGGTCAGGGACTAGCGGGAGCCAATCCTACGAGCAGTACTTC
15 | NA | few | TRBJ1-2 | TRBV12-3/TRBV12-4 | CASSLGSVVNYGYTF | TGTGCCAGCAGTTTAGGGTCAGTAGTTAACTATGGCTACACCTTC
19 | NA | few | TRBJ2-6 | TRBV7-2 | CASSLGVYTPKAGANVLTF | TGTGCCAGCAGCTTAGGGGTTTACACCCCTAAGGCTGGGGCCAACGTCCTGACTTTC
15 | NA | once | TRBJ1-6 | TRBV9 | CASSTRQDYNSPLHF | TGTGCCAGCAGCACAAGACAGGACTATAATTCACCCCTCCACTTT
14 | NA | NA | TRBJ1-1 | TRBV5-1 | CASSLGQVWTEAFF | TGCGCCAGCAGCTTGGGACAGGTTTGGACTGAAGCTTTCTTT
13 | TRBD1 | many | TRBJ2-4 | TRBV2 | CASSRDRKNIQYF | TGTGCCAGCAGCCGGGACAGAAAAAACATTCAGTACTTC
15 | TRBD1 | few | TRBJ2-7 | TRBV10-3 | CAISESRTGVREQYF | TGTGCCATCAGTGAGTCTAGGACAGGGGTGAGGGAGCAGTACTTC
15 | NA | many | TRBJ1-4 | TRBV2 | CASSPLTTIQGKLFF | TGTGCCAGCAGCCCACTCACGACGATACAGGGAAAACTGTTTTTT
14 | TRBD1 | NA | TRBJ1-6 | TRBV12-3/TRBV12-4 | CASRETGEASPPHF | TGTGCCAGCAGAGAAACAGGGGAGGCTTCACCCCCCCACTTT
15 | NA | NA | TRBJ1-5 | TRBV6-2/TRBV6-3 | CASSYSYGPNQPQHF | TGTGCCAGCAGTTACTCGTACGGCCCCAATCAGCCCCAGCATTTT
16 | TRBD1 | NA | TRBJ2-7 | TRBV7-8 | CASSAPGTGFSYEQYF | TGTGCCAGCAGCGCTCCCGGGACAGGCTTCTCCTACGAGCAGTACTTC
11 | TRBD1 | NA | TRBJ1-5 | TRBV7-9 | CAGSSTGAQHF | TGTGCCGGCAGCTCTACAGGGGCCCAGCATTTT
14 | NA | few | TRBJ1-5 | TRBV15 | CATSSRVQGQPQHF | TGTGCCACCAGCAGCAGAGTACAGGGCCAGCCCCAGCATTTT
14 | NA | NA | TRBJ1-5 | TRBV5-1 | CASSLDREGQPQHF | TGCGCCAGCAGCTTGGACAGGGAAGGTCAGCCCCAGCATTTT
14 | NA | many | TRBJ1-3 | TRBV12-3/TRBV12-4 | CASSFGRPLDTIYF | TGTGCCAGCAGTTTTGGGCGGCCTCTCGACACCATATATTTT
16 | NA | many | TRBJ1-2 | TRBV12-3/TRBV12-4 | CASSPPRQGSNYGYTF | TGTGCCAGCAGTCCCCCCCGGCAGGGAAGTAACTATGGCTACACCTTC
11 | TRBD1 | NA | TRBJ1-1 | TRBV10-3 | CAITDRGEAFF | TGTGCCATCACCGACAGGGGCGAGGCTTTCTTT